This T cell receptor (beta chain) was sequenced during a study of shared T cell receptors in the human thymus (dated by TCRdb to about 2021). Looking at the study overall: The study investigated the way shared, self-reactive T-cell receptor alpha chains are produced in the human thymus.

Libraries were constructed by the immunoSEQ multiplex PCR assay. TCRdb carries this immuneACCESS record with in-frame sequences only. Its versions omit some clonotypes, under half of them owing to an unresolved V gene in the studies checked, with the rest unexplained. The sample records 600,000 to 900,000 clones, 80% to 90% of which are singletons. The ten largest clones add up to around 0.0099% of the sample. Its CDR3 holds 13 amino acids, cysteine through phenylalanine. Only the CDR3 part of the read is kept: 39 bases, read in frame from the first base. The trim is 2 bases for V and 3 bases for J, with a gap of 7 bases between the germline ends. Taken from the germline V gene, the CDR1 and CDR2 loops are MNHEY and SVGAGI. On this clone itself: Its antigen remains undetermined. Per-base qualities were not stored, and no clone one base away is much larger. Different DNA sequences within this sample yield the same CDR3.

Separately, the same data were catalogued under a study of human thymus T cells. That second report states: Immunologically healthy infants undergoing open corrective cardiac surgery for congenital heart defects in Finland were used as donors. Thymus tissue was collected as surgical resects that were removed during corrective cardiac surgery. Usage of V and J gene segments appeared to be biased in both the thymic and the peripheral blood repertoires. The related research reported highly overlapping thymic TCR repertoires among unrelated individuals. The study used under 10 infant thymus samples plus four related peripheral blood samples to characterize TCR alpha and beta repertoires. Donor ages ranging from about 7 to 244 days were recorded, and 5 or 6 male and a couple of female infants were included in the cohort. Thymocytes were freed from the tissue by mechanical means and kept at -70 degrees C as pellets of roughly 9-33 million cells. A QIAsymphony instrument was used to extract genomic DNA from frozen cell pellets. Using the immunoSEQ multiplex PCR assay, the TCRB and TCRAD loci were amplified from a standardized quantity of quality-controlled genomic DNA. Amplicons spanned the V(D)J region at a length sufficient to cover the CDR3 and identify V and J genes. Through the commercial immunoSEQ service, the amplicons were sequenced on an Illumina platform. Primer bias and sequencing errors were corrected using previously described methods, and TCRAD and TCRB definitions followed the IMGT database. The repertoires were analysed using immunoSEQ Analyzer 3.0 and VDJTools for basic statistics, V/J segment usage, diversity estimates, rarefaction and pairwise overlap. Diversity was estimated with Chao1, ChaoE, Efron-Thisted, Shannon and inverse Simpson indices, and also on datasets down-sampled to the smallest sample. For repertoire overlap, CDR3 nucleotide sequence, V gene and J gene had to match strictly, and clustering was done by Jaccard-based multidimensional scaling. On average, thymus samples gave 650,000 to 1,000,000 unique TCRB clonotypes, whereas blood samples gave about 84,000.

The sequence joins TRBV6-5 to TRBJ1-1; no D segment can be confidently identified. The clonotype originates from a girl under three years old with a congenital heart defect. Donor details come from another sample of the same person, matched by shared clones. The sample was thymocytes. The sequence in DNA is TGTGCCAGCAGTTACGACTCGTACACTGAAGCTTTCTTT. Its protein is CASSYDSYTEAFF.